This T cell receptor (beta chain) was identified in a study of shared T cell receptors in the human thymus. CDR3 length: 19 amino acids. Trimming cost V 6 bases and J 7 bases; bases outside gene matches: 24. The germline V gene has CDR1 MNHEY and CDR2 SMNVEV (reference sequence). The table came from immunoSEQ multiplex PCR; TCRdb's copy has only in-frame clones and leaves some out. The profile shows hundreds of thousands of clones, more than 70% of them singletons. The same data also contributed to another study, on human thymus T cells. This second study says: Having surgery to correct congenital heart defects, healthy Finnish infants acted as the donors. Among unrelated individuals, related research reported thymic repertoires that overlapped highly.

The chain joins TRBV27 to TRBJ1-1, with 9 bases matching TRBD1. The receptor comes from a boy less than two years old with a congenital heart defect. What was sequenced was thymocytes. The CDR3 region has the DNA TGTGCCAGCAGCCCGAGGGGACAGGGAACTTTGCCCCCTAGGCGTGAAGCTTTCTTT. It yields the protein CASSPRGQGTLPPRREAFF.